This section outlines one TCR beta chain sequence together with its context. This sample was included in a study of technical replicates of blood from a few donors. The J segment lost 4 bases and the V segment lost 5 bases, leaving 6 bases of the junction unmatched. Germline CDR1 SGHAT, CDR2 FQNNGV. The CDR3 runs to 14 residues. Clones were read by immunoSEQ multiplex PCR, and TCRdb kept only the in-frame ones, dropping some. The sample includes tens of thousands of clones, 80% to 95% seen only once; the top ten take about 0.35%. The sample comprised T cells isolated from PBMCs. J is TRBJ2-7 and V is TRBV11-2, with 9 bases matching TRBD1. This TCR derives from a human donor in good health. The CDR3 is CASSATTGGYEQYF. The CDR3 DNA follows: TGTGCCAGCAGCGCCACGACAGGGGGATACGAGCAGTACTTC. The complete variable domain, with remaining parts taken from reference TRBV11-2 and TRBJ2-7, reads EAGVAQSPRYKIIEKRQSVAFWCNPISGHATLYWYQQILGQGPKLLIQFQNNGVVDDSQLPKDRFSAERLKGVDSTLKIQPAKLEDSAVYLCASSATTGGYEQYFGPGTRLTVT.